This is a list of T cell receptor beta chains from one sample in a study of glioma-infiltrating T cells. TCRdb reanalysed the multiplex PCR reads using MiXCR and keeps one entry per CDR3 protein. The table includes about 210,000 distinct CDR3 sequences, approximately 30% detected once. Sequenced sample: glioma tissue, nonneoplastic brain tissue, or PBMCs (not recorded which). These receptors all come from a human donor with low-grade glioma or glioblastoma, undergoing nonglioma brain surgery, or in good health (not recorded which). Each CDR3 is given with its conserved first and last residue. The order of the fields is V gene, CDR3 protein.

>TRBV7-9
CASSPLYERDPNEQFF
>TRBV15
CATSSGLAGERETQYF
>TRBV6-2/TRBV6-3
CASRPRGTQYF
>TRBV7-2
CASSLGPDYGYTF
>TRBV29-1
CSVVKGFGNQPQHF
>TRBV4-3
CASSQDRLRGAGAYEQYF
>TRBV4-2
CASSQGLAGVRSYEQYF
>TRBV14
CASSQEGGASWNEQFF
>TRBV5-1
CASSSTTSGSLDEQFF
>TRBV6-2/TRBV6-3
CASVRAGPYEQYF
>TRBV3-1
CASIQGASGYNEQYF
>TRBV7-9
CASSLTSGRAPYEQFF
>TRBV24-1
CATSGLSGQLANTGELFF
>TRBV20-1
CSARELSGVGEQFF
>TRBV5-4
CASSLRTEYEQYF
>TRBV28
CASSPRGVPGNTIYF
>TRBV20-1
CSARDQGVADTQYF
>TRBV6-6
CASSYSTGKVGYEQYF
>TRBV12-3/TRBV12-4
CASSIPTGNNEQFF
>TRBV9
CASSVGGLAEQETQYF
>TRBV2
CASKADSNTGELFF
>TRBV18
CASSPIGNEQFF
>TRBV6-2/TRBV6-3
CASSFTRQASYGQYF
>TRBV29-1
CSVAGVSYNEQFF
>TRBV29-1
CSVEDRTTENEKLFF
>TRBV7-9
CASIPSGGINEQFF
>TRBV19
CASSRDSRVPYEQYF
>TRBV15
CATSPGPQSFF
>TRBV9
CASSVTGTGDTEAFF
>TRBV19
CASSIGDRGSNQPQHF
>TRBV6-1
CASSLSGGTYHEQYF
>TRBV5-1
CASSLLTGANQETQYF
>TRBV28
CASSLTDQETQYF
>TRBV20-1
CSASGHRETQYF
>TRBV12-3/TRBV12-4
CASSARGASGSSSQYF
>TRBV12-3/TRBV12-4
CASSFQGWSGYTF
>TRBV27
CASSLLARAYEQYF
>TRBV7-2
CASSLRWFSYNSPLHF
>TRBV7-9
CASRGSGSPDTQYF
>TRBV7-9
CASRYQGASRTDTQYF
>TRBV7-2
CASSFLAGLDTQYF
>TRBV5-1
CASSLGLQGRDEQYF
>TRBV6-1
CASSKPNGGEAFF
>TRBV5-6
CASSRRGDQSNTGELFF
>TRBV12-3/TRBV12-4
CASSPTWQGGRDEQFF
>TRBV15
CATTPRYGRKERDQQFF
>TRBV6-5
CASSYRRGTGGEETQYF
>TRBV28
CSSSTVTASGNTIHF
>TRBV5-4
CASSTPGLARTYEQYF
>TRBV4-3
CASSPLPHGGTEAFF
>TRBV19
CASSIDVVYGYTF
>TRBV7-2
CASSFTSGSPGDTQYF
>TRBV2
CASSATLDRGFYNQPQHF
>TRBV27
CASSPTSGGTNTEAFF
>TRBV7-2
CASSPRAVKPTGANVLTF
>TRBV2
CASRDQVNVYNEQFF
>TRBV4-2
CASSQAETQYF
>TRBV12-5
CASGSWGQASYEQYF